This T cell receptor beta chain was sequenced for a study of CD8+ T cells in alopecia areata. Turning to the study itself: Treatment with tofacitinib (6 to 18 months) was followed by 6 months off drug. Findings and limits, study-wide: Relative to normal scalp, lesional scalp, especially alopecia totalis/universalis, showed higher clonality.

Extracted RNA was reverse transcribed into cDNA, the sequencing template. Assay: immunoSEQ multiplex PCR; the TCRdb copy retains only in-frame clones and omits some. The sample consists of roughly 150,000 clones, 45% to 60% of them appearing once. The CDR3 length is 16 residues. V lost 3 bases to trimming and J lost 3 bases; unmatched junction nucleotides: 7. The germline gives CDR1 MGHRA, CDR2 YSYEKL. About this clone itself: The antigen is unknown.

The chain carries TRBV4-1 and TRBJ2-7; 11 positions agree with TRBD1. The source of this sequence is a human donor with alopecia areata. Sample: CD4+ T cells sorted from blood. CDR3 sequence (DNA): TGCGCCAGCAGCCACATTCCGGGACAGGGGGTCTACGAGCAGTACTTC. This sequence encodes CASSHIPGQGVYEQYF.